The clone carrying this T cell receptor beta chain has at least ten counts. Primers used in a second PCR of about 7 to 12 cycles were a sample-barcoded 5' primer and a J-beta primer mix. TCRdb independently ran MiXCR on the 5' RACE reads; one entry per CDR3 protein. The data contain 1.5 million to 2 million distinct CDR3 sequences, about 28% of them singletons. The sample originates from a study of blood T cells in healthy people across ages. From germline, CDR1 is SQVTM and CDR2 ANQGSEA. CDR3 length: 12 residues. J gave up 6 bases and V 7 bases, and 8 bases lay outside the gene matches. This receptor was taken from a woman in her twenties or thirties in good health. Sequencing input: blood. The V call is TRBV29-1, the J call TRBJ2-7, with TRBD1 identical over 8 bases. The CDR3 DNA is TGCAGCGCGCGACAGGGGCTTGGCGAGCAGTACTTC. As protein: CSARQGLGEQYF.